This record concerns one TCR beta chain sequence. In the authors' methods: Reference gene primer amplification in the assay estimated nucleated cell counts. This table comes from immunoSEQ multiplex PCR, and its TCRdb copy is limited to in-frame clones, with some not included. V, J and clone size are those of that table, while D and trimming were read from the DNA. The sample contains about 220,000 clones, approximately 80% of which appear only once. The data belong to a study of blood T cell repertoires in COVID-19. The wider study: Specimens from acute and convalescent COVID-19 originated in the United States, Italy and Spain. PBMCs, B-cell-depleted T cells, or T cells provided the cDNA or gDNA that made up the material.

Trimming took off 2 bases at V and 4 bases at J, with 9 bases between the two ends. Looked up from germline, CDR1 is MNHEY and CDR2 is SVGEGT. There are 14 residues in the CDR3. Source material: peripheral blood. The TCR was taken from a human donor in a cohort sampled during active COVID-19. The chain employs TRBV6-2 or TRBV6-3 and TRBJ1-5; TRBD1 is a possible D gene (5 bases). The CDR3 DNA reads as TGTGCCAGCAGTTACGGGGGGGGGAATCAGCCCCAGCATTTT. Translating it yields CASSYGGGNQPQHF.